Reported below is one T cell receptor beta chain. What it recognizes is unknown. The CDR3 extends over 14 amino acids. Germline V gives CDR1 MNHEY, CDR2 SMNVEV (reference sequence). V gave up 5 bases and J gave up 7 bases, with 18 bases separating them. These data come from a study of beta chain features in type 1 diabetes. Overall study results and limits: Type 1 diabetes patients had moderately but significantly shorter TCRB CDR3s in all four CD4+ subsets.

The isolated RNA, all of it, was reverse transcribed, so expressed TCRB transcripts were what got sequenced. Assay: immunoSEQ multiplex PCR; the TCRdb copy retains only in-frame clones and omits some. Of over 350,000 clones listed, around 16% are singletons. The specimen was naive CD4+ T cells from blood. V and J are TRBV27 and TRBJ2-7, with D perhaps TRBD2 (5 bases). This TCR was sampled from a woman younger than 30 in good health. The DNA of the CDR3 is TGTGCCAGCAGTCCTGGACTCTTAAATGGGGAGCAGTACTTC. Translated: CASSPGLLNGEQYF.